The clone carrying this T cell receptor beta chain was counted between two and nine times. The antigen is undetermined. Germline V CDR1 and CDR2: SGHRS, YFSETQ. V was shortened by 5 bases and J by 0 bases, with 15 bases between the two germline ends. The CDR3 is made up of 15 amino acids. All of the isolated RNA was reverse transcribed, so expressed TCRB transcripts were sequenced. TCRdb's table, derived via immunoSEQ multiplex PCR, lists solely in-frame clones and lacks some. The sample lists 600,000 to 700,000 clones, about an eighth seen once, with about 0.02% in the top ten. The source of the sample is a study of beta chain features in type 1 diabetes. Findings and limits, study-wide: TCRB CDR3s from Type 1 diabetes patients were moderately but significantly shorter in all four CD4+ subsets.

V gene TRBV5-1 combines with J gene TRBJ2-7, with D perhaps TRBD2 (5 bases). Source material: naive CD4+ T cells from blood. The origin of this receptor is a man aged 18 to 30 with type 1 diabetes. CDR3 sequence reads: CASRTTGSSSYEQYF. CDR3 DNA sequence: TGCGCCAGCAGGACGACGGGATCAAGCTCCTACGAGCAGTACTTC.